This T cell receptor (beta chain) was identified in a study of blood T cells in healthy people across ages. V dropped 5 bases and J dropped 5 bases, with 12 bases sitting between them. Germline-derived CDR1 and CDR2 are LNHNV and YYDKDF (reference sequence). The CDR3 runs 13 residues. The second PCR ran about 7 to 12 cycles with a sample-barcoded 5' primer and J-beta primers. A 12-random-nucleotide template-switch adaptor tagged each cDNA molecule. From the 5' RACE reads, TCRdb called clonotypes with MiXCR, one entry per CDR3 protein. The table includes around 990,000 distinct CDR3 sequences, roughly a quarter detected once. To note about this clonotype: No antigen is known for it.

Study conclusions and caveats: Getting older went along with TCR beta diversity per million T cells dropping roughly linearly.

These same records also appear under a second study, on T cells of mothers and their children. Turning to that study: Related and unrelated pairs show similar thymic shaping of TCR recombination output. Overlap measured in related mother-child pairs was slightly, non-significantly higher than in unrelated pairs.

Sequencing was carried out using blood. The sequence came from a girl aged 2 to 9 in good health. The rearrangement joins TRBV15 to TRBJ2-5; D may be TRBD2 (6 bases). CDR3 residues: CATSGGSVETQYF. CDR3 coding DNA: TGTGCCACCAGCGGGGGGAGCGTTGAGACCCAGTACTTC.